This TCR beta chain stems from a study of control samples from healthy donors and cancer patients. V lost 3 bases and J lost 5, with 18 bases in between. The CDR3 spans 16 residues. Germline V gene data show CDR1 as SGDLS and CDR2 as YYNGEE. This clone was found a few times. Sequencing used immunoSEQ multiplex PCR; TCRdb keeps in-frame clones, though not all of them. Of roughly 400,000 clones listed, 80% to 95% are singletons. This clonotype was sampled from a man in his forties with head and neck cancer. This chain links TRBV9 with TRBJ2-4; D unclear. The specimen sequenced was PBMCs. This chain's CDR3 is CASSAPQHTGQNIQYF. In DNA form, the CDR3 reads TGTGCCAGCAGCGCGCCTCAACACACCGGACAAAACATTCAGTACTTC.